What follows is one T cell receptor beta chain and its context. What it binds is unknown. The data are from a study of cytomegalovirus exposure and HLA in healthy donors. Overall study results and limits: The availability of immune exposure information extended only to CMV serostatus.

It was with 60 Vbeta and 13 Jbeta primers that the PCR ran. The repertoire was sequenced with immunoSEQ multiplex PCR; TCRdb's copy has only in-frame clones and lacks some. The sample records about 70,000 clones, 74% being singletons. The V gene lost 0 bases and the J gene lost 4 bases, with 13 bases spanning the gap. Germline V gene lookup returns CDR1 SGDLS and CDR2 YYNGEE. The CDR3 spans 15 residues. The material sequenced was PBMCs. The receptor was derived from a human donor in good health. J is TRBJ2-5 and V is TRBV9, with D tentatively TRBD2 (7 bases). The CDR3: CASSVGGGGVETQYF. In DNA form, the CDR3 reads TGTGCCAGCAGCGTAGGAGGGGGAGGGGTAGAGACCCAGTACTTC.